The present entry profiles one T cell receptor (beta chain) with its context. The target of this receptor is not known. No much larger clonotype is one base removed from it; base qualities were not supplied. The CDR3 regions of human TCRbeta chains were analyzed by immunosequencing. In the original analysis: TCRs in the repertoires were compared against a reference library of SARS-CoV-2-specific TCRs that had been generated with the MIRA antigen-specificity platform. Breadth meant the fraction of unique TCRs that were SARS-CoV-2-associated, whereas depth meant the fraction of total T cells that were SARS-CoV-2-associated. Each spike-specific TCR was assigned to its reactive spike region and to a CD4 or CD8 class using the MIRA data. Log10-transformed breadth and depth values were compared by one-way ANOVA with Sidak's multiple comparisons tests. TCRdb holds this immuneACCESS table with in-frame rearrangements only. Some clones are missing; in checked studies, unresolved V genes explain under half, and the rest has no known cause. V and J calls and clone size come straight from that table; D and trimming were deduced from the DNA. For this sample the table gives approximately 97,000 clones, of which more than 70% were detected only once. The ten largest clones take up 15% to 20% of the sample.

The source of the sample is a study of T cell responses to AZD1222 COVID-19 vaccine (dated by TCRdb to the early 2020s). Broadly, across the study: AZD1222 recipients whose second dose came at about 4 weeks and those whose second dose came at about 12 weeks were combined into one group, since spike-specific TCR depth and breadth did not differ between the two schedules. Trial participants were enrolled by age into 18-55, 56-69 and 70-plus year subgroups, with around 150, 28 and 57 TCR-sequenced participants respectively. A total of about 250 trial participants underwent TCR sequencing, of whom 200 to 220 had received two doses of AZD1222 and some 26 had received two doses of the MenACWY control vaccine. Results and caveats for the whole study, not just this receptor: Only five or six AZD1222 recipients were SARS-CoV-2 seropositive at baseline, limiting conclusions about previously exposed vaccinees. Epitopes outside the regions mutated in the B.1.351 and B.1.1.7 variants were reportedly recognized by nearly half of the unique spike-specific TCRs. The 56-69-year group was small, and its depth increase did not reach significance, likely because of low power. After two AZD1222 doses, both the breadth and the depth of spike-specific TCRs were significantly higher than at day 0 and than in MenACWY recipients. The vaccine-associated CD4 TCRs covered the entire spike protein, and the dominant responses fell in regions 160-218 and 743-854. Because no day 14 peak-response samples were available, the repertoires could be characterized only after the peak T cell response. Participants were mostly white British, with more females than males. The authors suggested clonal diversity may have been underestimated.

The time point label of this sample denotes: baseline before first vaccination. Samples from vaccinated people were obtained from the UK trials COV001 and COV002, which included a single-blind randomized controlled phase 2/3 trial of AZD1222 (ChAdOx1 nCoV-19) in healthy adults. For TCRbeta chain sequencing, PBMC samples from trial participants were taken at day 0 and at day 28 after the second dose. V and J are trimmed by 4 bases and 4 bases, and the gene matches miss 4 bases of the junction. CDR1 and CDR2 (SGHTA, FQGNSA) derive from the germline V gene. The CDR3 runs 15 residues from the cysteine to the phenylalanine. Of all the DNA, just the CDR3 is kept, 45 bases in frame from base 1.

The specimen comprised peripheral blood, sampled on day 0 of AZD1222 vaccination. The chain is made from TRBV7-2 and TRBJ2-3, with 11 bases in between that match TRBD2. The TCR sequence derives from an adult in good health. The DNA reads TGTGCCAGCAGCTATAGCGGGGGGGCCTCAGATACGCAGTATTTT. Its translation is CASSYSGGASDTQYF. The CDR3 plus the reference TRBV7-2 and TRBJ2-3 genes for the other parts give the full variable domain: GAGVSQSPSNKVTEKGKDVELRCDPISGHTALYWYRQSLGQGLEFLIYFQGNSAPDKSGLPSDRFSAERTGGSVSTLTIQRTQQEDSAVYLCASSYSGGASDTQYFGPGTRLTVL.